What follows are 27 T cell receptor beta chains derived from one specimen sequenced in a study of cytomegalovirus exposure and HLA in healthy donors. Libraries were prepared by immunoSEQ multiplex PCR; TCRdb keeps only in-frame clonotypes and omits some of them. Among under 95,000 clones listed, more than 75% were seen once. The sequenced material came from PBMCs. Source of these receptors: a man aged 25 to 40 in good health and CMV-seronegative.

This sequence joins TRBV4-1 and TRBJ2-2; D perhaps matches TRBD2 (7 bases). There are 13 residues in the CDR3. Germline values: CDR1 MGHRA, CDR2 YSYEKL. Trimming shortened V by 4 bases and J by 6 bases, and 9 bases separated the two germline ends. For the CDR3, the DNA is TGCGCCAGCAGCCGGGAGGGGGCCGGGGAGCTGTTTTTT. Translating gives CASSREGAGELFF.

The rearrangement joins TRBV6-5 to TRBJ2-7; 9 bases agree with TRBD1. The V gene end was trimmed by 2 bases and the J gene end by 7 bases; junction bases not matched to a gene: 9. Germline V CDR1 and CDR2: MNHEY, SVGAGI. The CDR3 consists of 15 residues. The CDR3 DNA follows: TGTGCCAGCAGTTACGGTAGGGACAGGGTTAGAGAGCAGTACTTC. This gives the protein CASSYGRDRVREQYF.

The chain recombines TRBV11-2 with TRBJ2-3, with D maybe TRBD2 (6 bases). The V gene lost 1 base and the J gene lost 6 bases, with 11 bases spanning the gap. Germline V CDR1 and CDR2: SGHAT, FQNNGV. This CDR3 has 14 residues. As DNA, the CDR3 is TGTGCCAGCAGCTTAGTCCCAGGGAGGGATACGCAGTATTTT. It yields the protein CASSLVPGRDTQYF.

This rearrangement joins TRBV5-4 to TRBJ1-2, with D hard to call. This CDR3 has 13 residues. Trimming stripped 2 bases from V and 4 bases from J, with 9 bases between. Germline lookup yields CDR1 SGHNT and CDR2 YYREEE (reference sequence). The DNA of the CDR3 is TGTGCCAGCAGCTTTTCCGGAGGCTATGGCTACACCTTC. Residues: CASSFSGGYGYTF. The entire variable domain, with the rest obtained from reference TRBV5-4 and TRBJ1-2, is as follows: ETGVTQSPTHLIKTRGQQVTLRCSSQSGHNTVSWYQQALGQGPQFIFQYYREEENGRGNFPPRFSGLQFPNYSSELNVNALELDDSALYLCASSFSGGYGYTFGSGTRLTVV.

CDR3 nucleotides: TGTGCCAGCAGTTATGCCGGGGGGCGAGACCATAATGAGCAGTTCTTC. Its translation is CASSYAGGRDHNEQFF. The genes are TRBV27 and TRBJ2-1, with D possibly TRBD2 on 7 matching bases. The CDR3 length is 16 residues. Trimming pared 4 bases from V and 7 bases from J, leaving 20 bases between. Germline V gives CDR1 MNHEY, CDR2 SMNVEV (reference sequence).

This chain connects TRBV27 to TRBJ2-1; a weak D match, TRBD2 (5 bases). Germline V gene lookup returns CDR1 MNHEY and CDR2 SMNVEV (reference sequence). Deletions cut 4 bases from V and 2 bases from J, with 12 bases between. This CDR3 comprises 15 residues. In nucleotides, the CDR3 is TGTGCCAGCAGTTCGGGGATCAGTACCTACAATGAGCAGTTCTTC. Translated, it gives CASSSGISTYNEQFF.

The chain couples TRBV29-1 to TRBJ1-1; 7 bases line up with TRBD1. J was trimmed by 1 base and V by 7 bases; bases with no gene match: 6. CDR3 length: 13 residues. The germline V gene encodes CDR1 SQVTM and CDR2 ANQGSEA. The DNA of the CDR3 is TGCAGCGGGAGGGACAGCTGGAACACTGAAGCTTTCTTT. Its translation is CSGRDSWNTEAFF.

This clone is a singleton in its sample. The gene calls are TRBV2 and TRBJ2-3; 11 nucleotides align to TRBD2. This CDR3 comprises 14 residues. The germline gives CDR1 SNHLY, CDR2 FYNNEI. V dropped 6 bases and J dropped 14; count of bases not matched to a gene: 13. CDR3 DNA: TGTGCCAGCAGAAAGTCTAGCGGGGGGCTCCTCATGTATTTT. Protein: CASRKSSGGLLMYF.

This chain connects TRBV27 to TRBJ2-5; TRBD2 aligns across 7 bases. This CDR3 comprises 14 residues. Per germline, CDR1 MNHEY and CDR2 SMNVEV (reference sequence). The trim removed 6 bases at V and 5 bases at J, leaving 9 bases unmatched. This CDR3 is CASRPSGSGETQYF. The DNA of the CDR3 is TGTGCCAGCAGGCCCTCGGGTAGCGGGGAGACCCAGTACTTC.

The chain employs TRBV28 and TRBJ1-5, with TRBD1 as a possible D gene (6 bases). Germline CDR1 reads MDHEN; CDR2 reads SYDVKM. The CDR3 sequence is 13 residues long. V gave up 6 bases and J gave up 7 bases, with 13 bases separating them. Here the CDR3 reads CASRGQGWQPQHF. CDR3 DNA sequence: TGTGCCAGCAGGGGGCAGGGGTGGCAGCCCCAGCATTTT. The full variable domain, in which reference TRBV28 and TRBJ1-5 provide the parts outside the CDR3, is DVKVTQSSRYLVKRTGEKVFLECVQDMDHENMFWYRQDPGLGLRLIYFSYDVKMKEKGDIPEGYSVSREKKERFSLILESASTNQTSMYLCASRGQGWQPQHFGDGTRLSIL.

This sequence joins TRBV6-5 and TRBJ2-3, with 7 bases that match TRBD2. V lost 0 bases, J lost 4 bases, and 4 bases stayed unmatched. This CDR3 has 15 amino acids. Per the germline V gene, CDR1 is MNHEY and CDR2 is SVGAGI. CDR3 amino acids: CASSYSGGESDTQYF. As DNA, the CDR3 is TGTGCCAGCAGTTACTCGGGGGGGGAATCAGATACGCAGTATTTT.

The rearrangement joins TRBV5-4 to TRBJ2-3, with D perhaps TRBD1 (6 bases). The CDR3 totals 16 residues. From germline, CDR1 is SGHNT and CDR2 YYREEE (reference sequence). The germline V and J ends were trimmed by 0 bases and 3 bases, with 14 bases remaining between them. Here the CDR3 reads CASSLANRAATDTQYF. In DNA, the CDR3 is TGTGCCAGCAGCTTGGCTAACAGGGCTGCGACAGATACGCAGTATTTT. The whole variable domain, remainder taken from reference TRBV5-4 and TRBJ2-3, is ETGVTQSPTHLIKTRGQQVTLRCSSQSGHNTVSWYQQALGQGPQFIFQYYREEENGRGNFPPRFSGLQFPNYSSELNVNALELDDSALYLCASSLANRAATDTQYFGPGTRLTVL.

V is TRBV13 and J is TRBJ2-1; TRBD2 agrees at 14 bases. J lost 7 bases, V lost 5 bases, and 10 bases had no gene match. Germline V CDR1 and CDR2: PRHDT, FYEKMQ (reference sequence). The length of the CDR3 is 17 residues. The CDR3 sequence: CASSPPGTSGRWNEQFF. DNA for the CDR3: TGTGCCAGCAGCCCCCCCGGGACTAGCGGGAGATGGAATGAGCAGTTCTTC.

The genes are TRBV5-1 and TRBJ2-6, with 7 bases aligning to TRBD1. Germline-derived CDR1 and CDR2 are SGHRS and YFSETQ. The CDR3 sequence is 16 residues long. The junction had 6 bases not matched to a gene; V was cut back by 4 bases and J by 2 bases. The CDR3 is CASSVSTGAGANVLTF. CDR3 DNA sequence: TGCGCCAGCAGCGTATCAACAGGGGCTGGGGCCAACGTCCTGACTTTC.

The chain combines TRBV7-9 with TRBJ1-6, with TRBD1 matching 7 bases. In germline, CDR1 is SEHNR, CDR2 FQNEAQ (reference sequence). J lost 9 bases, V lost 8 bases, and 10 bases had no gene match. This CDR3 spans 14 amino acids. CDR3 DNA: TGTGCCAGCGCTGAGACAGGGCCTGTTTCACCCCTCCACTTT. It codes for CASAETGPVSPLHF.

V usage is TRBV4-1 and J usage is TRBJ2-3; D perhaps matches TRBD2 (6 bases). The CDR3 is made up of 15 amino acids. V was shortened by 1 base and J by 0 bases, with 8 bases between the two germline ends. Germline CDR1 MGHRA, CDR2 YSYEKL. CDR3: CASSQAGTSTDTQYF. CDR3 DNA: TGCGCCAGCAGCCAAGCGGGGACTAGCACAGATACGCAGTATTTT.

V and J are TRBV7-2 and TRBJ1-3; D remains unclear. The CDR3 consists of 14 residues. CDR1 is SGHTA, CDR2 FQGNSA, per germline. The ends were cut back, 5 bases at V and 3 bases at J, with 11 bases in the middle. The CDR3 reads CASSRGILGNTIYF. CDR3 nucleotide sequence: TGTGCCAGCAGCCGCGGGATCCTTGGAAACACCATATATTTT.

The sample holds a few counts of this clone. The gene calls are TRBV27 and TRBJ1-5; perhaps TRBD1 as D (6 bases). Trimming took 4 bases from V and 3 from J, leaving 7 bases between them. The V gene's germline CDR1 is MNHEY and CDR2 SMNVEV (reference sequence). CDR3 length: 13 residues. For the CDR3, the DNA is TGTGCCAGCAGTTGGACAGTCAATCAGCCCCAGCATTTT. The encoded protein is CASSWTVNQPQHF.

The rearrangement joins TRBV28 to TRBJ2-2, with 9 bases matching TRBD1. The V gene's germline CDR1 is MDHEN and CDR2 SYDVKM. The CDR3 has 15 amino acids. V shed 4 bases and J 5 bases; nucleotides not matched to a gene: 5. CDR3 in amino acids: CASSSTGTGTGELFF. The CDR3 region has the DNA TGTGCCAGCAGTTCTACCGGGACAGGGACCGGGGAGCTGTTTTTT.

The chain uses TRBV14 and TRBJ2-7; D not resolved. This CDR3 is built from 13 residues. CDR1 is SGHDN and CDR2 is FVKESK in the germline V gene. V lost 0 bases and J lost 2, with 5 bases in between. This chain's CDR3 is CASSQDQTYEQYF. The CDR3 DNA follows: TGTGCCAGCAGCCAAGATCAAACCTACGAGCAGTACTTC. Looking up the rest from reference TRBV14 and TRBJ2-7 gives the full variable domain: EAGVTQFPSHSVIEKGQTVTLRCDPISGHDNLYWYRRVMGKEIKFLLHFVKESKQDESGMPNNRFLAERTGGTYSTLKVQPAELEDSGVYFCASSQDQTYEQYFGPGTRLTVT.

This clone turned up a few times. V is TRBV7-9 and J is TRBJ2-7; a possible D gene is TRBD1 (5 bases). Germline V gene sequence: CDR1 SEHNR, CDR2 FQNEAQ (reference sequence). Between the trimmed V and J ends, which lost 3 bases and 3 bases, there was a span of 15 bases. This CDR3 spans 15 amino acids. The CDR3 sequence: CASSFPRQNNYEQYF. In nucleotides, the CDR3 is TGTGCCAGCAGCTTCCCCAGACAGAACAACTACGAGCAGTACTTC.

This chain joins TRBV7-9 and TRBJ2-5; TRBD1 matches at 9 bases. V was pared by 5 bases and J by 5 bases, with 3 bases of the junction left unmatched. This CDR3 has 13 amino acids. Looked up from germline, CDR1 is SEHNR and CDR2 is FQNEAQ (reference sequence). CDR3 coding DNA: TGTGCCAGCAGCCGTGGACAGGGGGAGACCCAGTACTTC. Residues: CASSRGQGETQYF.

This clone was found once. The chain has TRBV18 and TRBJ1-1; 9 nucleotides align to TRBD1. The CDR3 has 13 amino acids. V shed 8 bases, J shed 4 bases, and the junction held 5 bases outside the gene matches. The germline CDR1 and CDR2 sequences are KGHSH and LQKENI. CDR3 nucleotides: TGTGCCAGCGCGGGACAGGGAGGCACTGAAGCTTTCTTT. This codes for CASAGQGGTEAFF.

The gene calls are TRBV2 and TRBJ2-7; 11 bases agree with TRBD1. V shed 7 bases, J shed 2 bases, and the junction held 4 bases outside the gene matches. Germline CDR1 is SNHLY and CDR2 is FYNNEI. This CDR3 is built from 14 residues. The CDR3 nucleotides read TGTGCCAGCAATCTGGGACAGGGGGCCTACGAGCAGTACTTC. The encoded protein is CASNLGQGAYEQYF. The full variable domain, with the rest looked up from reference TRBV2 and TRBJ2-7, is EPEVTQTPSHQVTQMGQEVILRCVPISNHLYFYWYRQILGQKVEFLVSFYNNEISEKSEIFDDQFSVERPDGSNFTLKIRSTKLEDSAMYFCASNLGQGAYEQYFGPGTRLTVT.

For the CDR3, the DNA is TGTGCCAGTAGACGACAGGAGAACACTGAAGCTTTCTTT. Its protein is CASRRQENTEAFF. V usage is TRBV19 and J usage is TRBJ1-1, with D maybe TRBD1 (6 bases). CDR1 and CDR2 (germline): LNHDA, SQIVND (reference sequence). The length of the CDR3 is 13 residues. V lost 6 bases, J lost 1 base, and 9 bases lay in between.

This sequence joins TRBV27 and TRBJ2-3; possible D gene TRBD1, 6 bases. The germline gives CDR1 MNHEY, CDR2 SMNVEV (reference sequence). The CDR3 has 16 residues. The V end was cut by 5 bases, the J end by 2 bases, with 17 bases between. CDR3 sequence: CASSPSRDMNTDTQYF. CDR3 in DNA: TGTGCCAGCAGTCCATCCCGGGACATGAACACAGATACGCAGTATTTT.

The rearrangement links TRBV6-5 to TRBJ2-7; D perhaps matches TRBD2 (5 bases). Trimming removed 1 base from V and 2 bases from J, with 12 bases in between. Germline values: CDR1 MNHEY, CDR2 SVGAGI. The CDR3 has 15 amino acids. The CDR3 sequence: CASSYLGLNTYEQYF. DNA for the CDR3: TGTGCCAGCAGTTACTTAGGACTGAATACCTACGAGCAGTACTTC.